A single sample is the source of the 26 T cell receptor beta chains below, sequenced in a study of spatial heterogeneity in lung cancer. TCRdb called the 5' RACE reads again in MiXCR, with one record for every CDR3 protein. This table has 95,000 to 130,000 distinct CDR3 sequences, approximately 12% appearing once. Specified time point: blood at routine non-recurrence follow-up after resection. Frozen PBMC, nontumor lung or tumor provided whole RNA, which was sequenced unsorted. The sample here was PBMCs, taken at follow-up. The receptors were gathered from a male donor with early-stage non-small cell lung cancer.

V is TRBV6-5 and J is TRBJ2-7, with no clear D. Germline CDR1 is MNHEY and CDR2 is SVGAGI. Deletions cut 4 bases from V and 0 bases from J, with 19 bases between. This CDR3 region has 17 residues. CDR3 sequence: CASSSHHLNLDSYEQYF. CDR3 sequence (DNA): TGTGCCAGCAGTTCCCACCACCTCAACTTGGACTCCTACGAGCAGTACTTC.

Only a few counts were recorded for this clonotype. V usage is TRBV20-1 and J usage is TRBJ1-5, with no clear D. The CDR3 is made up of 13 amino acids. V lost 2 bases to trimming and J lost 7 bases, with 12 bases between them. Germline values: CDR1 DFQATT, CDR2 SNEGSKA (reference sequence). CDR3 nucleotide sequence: TGCAGTGCTAGACGTGTGCCGGGGCAGCCCCAGCATTTT. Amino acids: CSARRVPGQPQHF.

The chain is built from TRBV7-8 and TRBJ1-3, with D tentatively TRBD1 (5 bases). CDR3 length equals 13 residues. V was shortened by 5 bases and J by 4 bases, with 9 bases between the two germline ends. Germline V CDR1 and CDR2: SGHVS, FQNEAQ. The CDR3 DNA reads TGTGCCAGCAGCGGAAGACAGGGAAACACCATATATTTT. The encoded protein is CASSGRQGNTIYF.

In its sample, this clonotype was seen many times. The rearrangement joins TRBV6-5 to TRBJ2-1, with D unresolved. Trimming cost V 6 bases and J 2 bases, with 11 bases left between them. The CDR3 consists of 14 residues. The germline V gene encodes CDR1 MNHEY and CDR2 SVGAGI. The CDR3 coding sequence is TGTGCCAGCAGCCAGCACGATACCTACAATGAGCAGTTCTTC. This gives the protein CASSQHDTYNEQFF.

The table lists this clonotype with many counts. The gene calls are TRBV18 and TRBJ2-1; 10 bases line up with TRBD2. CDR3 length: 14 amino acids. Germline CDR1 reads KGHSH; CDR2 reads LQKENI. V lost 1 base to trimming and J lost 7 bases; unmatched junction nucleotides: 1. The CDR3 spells CASSPLAGGNEQFF. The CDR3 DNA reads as TGTGCCAGCTCACCACTAGCGGGAGGTAATGAGCAGTTCTTC.

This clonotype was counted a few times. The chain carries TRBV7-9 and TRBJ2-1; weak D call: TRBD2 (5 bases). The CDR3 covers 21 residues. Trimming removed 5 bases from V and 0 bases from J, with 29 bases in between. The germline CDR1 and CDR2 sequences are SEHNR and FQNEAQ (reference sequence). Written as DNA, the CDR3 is TGTGCCAGCAGCCATGACTTTTCCAAGGGCCACGGGGTTACCTCCTACAATGAGCAGTTCTTC. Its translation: CASSHDFSKGHGVTSYNEQFF.

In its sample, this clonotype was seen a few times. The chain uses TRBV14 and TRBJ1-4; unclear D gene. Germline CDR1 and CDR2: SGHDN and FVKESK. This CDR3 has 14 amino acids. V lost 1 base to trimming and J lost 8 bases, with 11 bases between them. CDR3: CASSQALGREKLFF. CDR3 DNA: TGTGCCAGCAGCCAAGCCCTAGGGCGGGAAAAACTGTTTTTT. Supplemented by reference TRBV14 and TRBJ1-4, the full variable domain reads EAGVTQFPSHSVIEKGQTVTLRCDPISGHDNLYWYRRVMGKEIKFLLHFVKESKQDESGMPNNRFLAERTGGTYSTLKVQPAELEDSGVYFCASSQALGREKLFFGSGTQLSVL.

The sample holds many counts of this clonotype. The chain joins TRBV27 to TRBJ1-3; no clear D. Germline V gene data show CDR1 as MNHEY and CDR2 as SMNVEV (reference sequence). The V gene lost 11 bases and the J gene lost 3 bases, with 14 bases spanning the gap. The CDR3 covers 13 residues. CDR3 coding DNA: TGTGCCTCCTCCGGACTTCTTGGAAACACCATATATTTT. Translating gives CASSGLLGNTIYF.

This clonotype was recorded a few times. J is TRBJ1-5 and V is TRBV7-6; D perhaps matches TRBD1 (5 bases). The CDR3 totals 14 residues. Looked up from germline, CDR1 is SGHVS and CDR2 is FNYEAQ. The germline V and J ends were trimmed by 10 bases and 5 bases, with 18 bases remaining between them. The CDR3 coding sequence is TGTGCCACGGAATCCAGGGAAAGGGATCAGCCCCAGCATTTT. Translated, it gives CATESRERDQPQHF.

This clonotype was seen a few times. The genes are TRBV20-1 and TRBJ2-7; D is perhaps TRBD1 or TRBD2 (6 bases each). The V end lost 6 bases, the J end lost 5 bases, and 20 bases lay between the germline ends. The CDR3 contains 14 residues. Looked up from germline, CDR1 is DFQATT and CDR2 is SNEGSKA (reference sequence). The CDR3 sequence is CSARQRGGLHEQYF. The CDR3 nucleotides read TGCAGTGCGAGACAACGAGGGGGGCTACACGAGCAGTACTTC.

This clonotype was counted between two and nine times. CDR3 amino acids: CASSPRGQGTNEKLFF. The CDR3 DNA is TGTGCCAGCTCACCGAGAGGACAGGGAACTAATGAAAAACTGTTTTTT. The genes are TRBV18 and TRBJ1-4; TRBD1 agrees at 8 bases. The length of the CDR3 is 16 residues. J gave up 1 base and V 3 bases, and 4 bases lay outside the gene matches. Germline lookup yields CDR1 KGHSH and CDR2 LQKENI.

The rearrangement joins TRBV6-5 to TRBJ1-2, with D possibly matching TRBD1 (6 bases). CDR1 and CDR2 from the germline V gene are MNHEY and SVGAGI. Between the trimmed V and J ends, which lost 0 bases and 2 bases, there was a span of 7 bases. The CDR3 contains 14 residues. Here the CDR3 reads CASSYSGQNYGYTF. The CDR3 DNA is TGTGCCAGCAGTTACTCTGGACAGAACTATGGCTACACCTTC.

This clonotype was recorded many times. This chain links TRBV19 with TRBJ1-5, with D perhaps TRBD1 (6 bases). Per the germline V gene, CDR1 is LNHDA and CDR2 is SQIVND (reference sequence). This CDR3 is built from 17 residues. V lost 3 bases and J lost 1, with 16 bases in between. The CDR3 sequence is CASSIRVGGLSNQPQHF. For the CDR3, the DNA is TGTGCCAGTAGTATTCGAGTAGGGGGATTAAGCAATCAGCCCCAGCATTTT. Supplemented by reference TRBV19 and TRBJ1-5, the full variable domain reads DGGITQSPKYLFRKEGQNVTLSCEQNLNHDAMYWYRQDPGQGLRLIYYSQIVNDFQKGDIAEGYSVSREKKESFPLTVTSAQKNPTAFYLCASSIRVGGLSNQPQHFGDGTRLSIL.

The CDR3 region is CASSLGGPGNTIYF. The CDR3 nucleotides are TGTGCCAGCAGCTTGGGGGGTCCCGGAAACACCATATATTTT. The chain uses TRBV5-5 and TRBJ1-3; D unresolved. This CDR3 is 14 amino acids long. Germline V CDR1 and CDR2: SGHKS, YYEKEE (reference sequence). Trimming shortened V by 0 bases and J by 4 bases, and 8 bases separated the two germline ends. The full variable domain, in which reference TRBV5-5 and TRBJ1-3 provide the parts outside the CDR3, is DAGVTQSPTHLIKTRGQQVTLRCSPISGHKSVSWYQQVLGQGPQFIFQYYEKEERGRGNFPDRFSARQFPNYSSELNVNALLLGDSALYLCASSLGGPGNTIYFGEGSWLTVV.

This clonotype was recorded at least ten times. The CDR3 reads CASSLDQYEQYF. DNA of the CDR3: TGTGCCAGCAGCCTCGACCAGTACGAGCAGTACTTC. The chain combines TRBV7-2 with TRBJ2-7; D uncertain. The CDR3 loop spans 12 amino acids. Between the trimmed V and J ends, which lost 5 bases and 4 bases, there was a span of 9 bases. Germline V lookup: CDR1 SGHTA, CDR2 FQGNSA.

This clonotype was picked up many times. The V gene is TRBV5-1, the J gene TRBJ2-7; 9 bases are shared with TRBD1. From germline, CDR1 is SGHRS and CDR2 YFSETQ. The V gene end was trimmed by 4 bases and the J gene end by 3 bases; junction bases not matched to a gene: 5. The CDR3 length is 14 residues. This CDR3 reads CASSRDRGNYEQYF. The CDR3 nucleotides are TGCGCCAGCAGCCGCGACAGGGGGAACTACGAGCAGTACTTC.

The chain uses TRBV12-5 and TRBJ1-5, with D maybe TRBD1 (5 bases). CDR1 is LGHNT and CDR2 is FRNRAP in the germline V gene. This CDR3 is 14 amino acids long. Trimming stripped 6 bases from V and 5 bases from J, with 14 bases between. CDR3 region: CASGSTGSYQPQHF. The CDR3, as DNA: TGTGCTAGTGGGAGCACAGGCTCTTATCAGCCCCAGCATTTT.

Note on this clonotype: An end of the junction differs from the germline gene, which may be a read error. The CDR3 bases are TGCGCCAGCAGCTTGGGACAGTCCGGGTACTATGGCTACATCTTC. It is translated as CASSLGQSGYYGYIF. The chain employs TRBV5-1 and TRBJ1-2; the D gene is possibly TRBD1 (5 bases). The CDR3 is 15 residues long. Germline V gene lookup returns CDR1 SGHRS and CDR2 YFSETQ.

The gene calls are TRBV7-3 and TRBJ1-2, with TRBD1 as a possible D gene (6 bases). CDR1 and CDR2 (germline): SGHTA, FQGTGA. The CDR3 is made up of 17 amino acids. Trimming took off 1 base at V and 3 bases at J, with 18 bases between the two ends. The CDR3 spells CASSLNAVAGDHYGYTF. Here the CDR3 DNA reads TGTGCCAGCAGCTTAAATGCTGTGGCAGGGGATCACTATGGCTACACCTTC.

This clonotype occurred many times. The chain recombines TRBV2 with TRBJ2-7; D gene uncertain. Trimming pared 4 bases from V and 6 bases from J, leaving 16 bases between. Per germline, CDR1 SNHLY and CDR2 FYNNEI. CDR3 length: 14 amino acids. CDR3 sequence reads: CASSGVVGLVEQYF. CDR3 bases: TGTGCCAGCAGTGGAGTGGTGGGTTTGGTCGAGCAGTACTTC. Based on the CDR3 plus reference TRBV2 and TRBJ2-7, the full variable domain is EPEVTQTPSHQVTQMGQEVILRCVPISNHLYFYWYRQILGQKVEFLVSFYNNEISEKSEIFDDQFSVERPDGSNFTLKIRSTKLEDSAMYFCASSGVVGLVEQYFGPGTRLTVT.

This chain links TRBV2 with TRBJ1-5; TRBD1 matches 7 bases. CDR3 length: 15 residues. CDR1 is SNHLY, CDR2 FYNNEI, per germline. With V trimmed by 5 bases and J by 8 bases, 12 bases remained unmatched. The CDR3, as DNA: TGTGCCAGCAGTAGGGACAGAATAGCAATTGAGCCCCAGCATTTT. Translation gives CASSRDRIAIEPQHF.

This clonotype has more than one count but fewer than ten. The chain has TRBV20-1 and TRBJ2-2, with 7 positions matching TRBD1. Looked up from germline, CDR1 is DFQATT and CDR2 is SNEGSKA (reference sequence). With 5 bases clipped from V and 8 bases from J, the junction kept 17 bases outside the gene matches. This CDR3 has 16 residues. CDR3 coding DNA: TGCAGTGCTCATATACCGACAGGGTGGAACGCAGGGGAGCTGTTTTTT. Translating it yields CSAHIPTGWNAGELFF.

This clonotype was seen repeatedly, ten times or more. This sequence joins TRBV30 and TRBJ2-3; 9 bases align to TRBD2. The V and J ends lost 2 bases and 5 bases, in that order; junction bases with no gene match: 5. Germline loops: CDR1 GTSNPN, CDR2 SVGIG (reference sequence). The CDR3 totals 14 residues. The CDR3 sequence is CAWSKGGGVDTQYF. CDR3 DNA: TGTGCCTGGAGTAAAGGCGGGGGGGTAGATACGCAGTATTTT.

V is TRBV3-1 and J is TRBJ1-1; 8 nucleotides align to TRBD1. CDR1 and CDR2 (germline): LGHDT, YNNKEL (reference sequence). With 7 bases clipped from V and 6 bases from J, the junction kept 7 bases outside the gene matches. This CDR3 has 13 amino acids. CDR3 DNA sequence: TGTGCCAGCACCCAGGGGGCCCCCCCTGAAGCTTTCTTT. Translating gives CASTQGAPPEAFF. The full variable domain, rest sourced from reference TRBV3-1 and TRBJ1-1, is DTAVSQTPKYLVTQMGNDKSIKCEQNLGHDTMYWYKQDSKKFLKIMFSYNNKELIINETVPNRFSPKSPDKAHLNLHINSLELGDSAVYFCASTQGAPPEAFFGQGTRLTVV.

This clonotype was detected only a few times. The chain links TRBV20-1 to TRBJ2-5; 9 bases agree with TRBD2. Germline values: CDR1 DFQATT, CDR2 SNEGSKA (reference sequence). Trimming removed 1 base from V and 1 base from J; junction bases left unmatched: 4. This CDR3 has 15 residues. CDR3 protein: CSARVTSGFQETQYF. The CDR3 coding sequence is TGCAGTGCTAGAGTCACTAGCGGGTTCCAAGAGACCCAGTACTTC.

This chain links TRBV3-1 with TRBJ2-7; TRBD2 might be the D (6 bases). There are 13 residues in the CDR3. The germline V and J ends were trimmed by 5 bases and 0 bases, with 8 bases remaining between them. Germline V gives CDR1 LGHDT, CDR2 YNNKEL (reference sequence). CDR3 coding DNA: TGTGCCAGCAGCAATAGCGGCTCCTACGAGCAGTACTTC. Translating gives CASSNSGSYEQYF.